This TCR beta chain was documented in a study of type 1 and type 2 diabetes patients. Study-wide context: Participants included type 1 and type 2 diabetes patients plus nondiabetic controls. From PBMCs, CD4+ and CD8+ T cells were isolated by magnetic microbeads.

The PCR template was genomic DNA. Amplification of the beta chain CDR3 used 30 forward and 13 reverse multiplex primers. Each CDR3 protein gets one entry after TCRdb re-called the multiplex PCR reads with MiXCR. The sample has 250,000 to 300,000 distinct CDR3 sequences, roughly 50% seen once. No donor had another autoimmune disease or recent infection within four weeks. This clonotype showed up just once. What it recognizes is unknown. One end of the junction fails to match germline, which may point to a read error. CDR3 length equals 13 residues. Germline lookup yields CDR1 SNHLY and CDR2 FYNNEI. Study-level results: Age and gender were not matched between study groups.

The chain couples TRBV2 to TRBJ1-4; D may be TRBD1 (6 bases). The sequenced material came from peripheral blood mononuclear cells (PBMCs). This TCR derives from a man between 18 and 35 years old with type 2 diabetes. As DNA, the CDR3 is TGTGCCAGCGGTGGGGGGCGAGCTGAAAAACTGCTTTTT. Its translation is CASGGGRAEKLLF.